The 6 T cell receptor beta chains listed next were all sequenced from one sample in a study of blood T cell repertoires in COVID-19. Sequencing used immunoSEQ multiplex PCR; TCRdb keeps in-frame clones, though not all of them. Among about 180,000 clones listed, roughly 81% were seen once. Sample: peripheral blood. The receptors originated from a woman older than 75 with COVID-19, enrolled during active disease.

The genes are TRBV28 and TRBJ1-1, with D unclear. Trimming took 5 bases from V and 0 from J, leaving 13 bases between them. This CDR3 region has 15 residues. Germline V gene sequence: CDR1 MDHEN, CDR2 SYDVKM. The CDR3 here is CASSPSLGVNTEAFF. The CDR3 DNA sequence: TGTGCCAGCAGTCCGTCCCTCGGGGTGAACACTGAAGCTTTCTTT.

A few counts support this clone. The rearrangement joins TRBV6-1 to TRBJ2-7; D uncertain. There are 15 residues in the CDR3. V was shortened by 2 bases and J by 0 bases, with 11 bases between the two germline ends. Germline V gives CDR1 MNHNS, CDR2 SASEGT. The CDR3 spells CASSERSFSSYEQYF. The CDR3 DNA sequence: TGTGCCAGCAGTGAACGAAGCTTTAGCTCCTACGAGCAGTACTTC.

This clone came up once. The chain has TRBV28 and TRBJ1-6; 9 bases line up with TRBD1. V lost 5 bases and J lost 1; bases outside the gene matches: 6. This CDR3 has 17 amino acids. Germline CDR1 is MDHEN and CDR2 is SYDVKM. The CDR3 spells CASSTTQGASYNSPLHF. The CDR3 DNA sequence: TGTGCCAGCAGTACTACACAGGGGGCATCCTATAATTCACCCCTCCACTTT.

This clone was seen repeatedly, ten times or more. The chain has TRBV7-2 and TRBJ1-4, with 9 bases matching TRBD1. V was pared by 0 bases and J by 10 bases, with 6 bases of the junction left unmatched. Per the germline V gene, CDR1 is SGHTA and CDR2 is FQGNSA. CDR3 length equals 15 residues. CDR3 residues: CASSLAVDRGGKLFF. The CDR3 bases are TGTGCCAGCAGCTTAGCGGTGGACAGGGGCGGAAAACTGTTTTTT.

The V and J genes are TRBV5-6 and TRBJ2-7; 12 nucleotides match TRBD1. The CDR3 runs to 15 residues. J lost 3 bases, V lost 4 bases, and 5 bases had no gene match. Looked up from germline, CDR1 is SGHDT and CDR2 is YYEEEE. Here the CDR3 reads CASSAGDRGHYEQYF. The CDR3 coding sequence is TGTGCCAGCAGCGCGGGGGACAGGGGGCACTACGAGCAGTACTTC.

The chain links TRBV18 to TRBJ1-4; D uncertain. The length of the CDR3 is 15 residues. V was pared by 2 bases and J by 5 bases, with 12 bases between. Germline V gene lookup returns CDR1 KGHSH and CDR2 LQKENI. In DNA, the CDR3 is TGTGCCAGCTCACCAGCCCCCCTGGCCAATGAAAAACTGTTTTTT. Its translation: CASSPAPLANEKLFF.